This T cell receptor beta chain was captured in a study of beta chain features in type 1 diabetes. cDNA synthesis used the whole RNA isolate, giving expressed TCRB sequences. TCRdb keeps only in-frame clones here, not all; method: immunoSEQ multiplex PCR. This table has approximately 470,000 clones, about 30% appearing once. General study findings and limits: Compared with healthy donors, patients appeared to share more similar naive, central memory and regulatory TCRB repertoires.

This clone was observed a handful of times. Its cognate antigen is unknown. The CDR3 consists of 14 residues. V was shortened by 2 bases and J by 2 bases, with 6 bases between the two germline ends. Germline V lookup: CDR1 SEHNR, CDR2 FQNEAQ (reference sequence). Sorting produced populations that all topped 95% purity. The receptor's source is a young man in good health. Sequencing was performed on naive CD4+ T cells from blood. V and J are TRBV7-9 and TRBJ1-4; D call uncertain. Here the CDR3 reads CASSLWVTNEKLFF. In nucleotides, the CDR3 is TGTGCCAGCAGCTTATGGGTCACTAATGAAAAACTGTTTTTT.